This TCR beta chain was documented in a study of beta chain features in type 1 diabetes. This clone has more than one count but fewer than ten. Trimming took off 3 bases at V and 0 bases at J, with 4 bases between the two ends. The length of the CDR3 is 13 residues. The germline gives CDR1 SGHVS, CDR2 FQNEAQ. The entirety of the isolated RNA underwent reverse transcription, so expressed TCRB transcripts were sequenced. TCRdb's table, derived via immunoSEQ multiplex PCR, lists solely in-frame clones and lacks some. The repertoire has hundreds of thousands of clones, around 16% of them found once; the top ten carry under 0.095%.

This receptor was taken from a man aged 18 to 29 in good health. The chain links TRBV7-8 to TRBJ2-3; D unresolved. The sequenced sample was naive CD4+ T cells from blood. The CDR3 DNA is TGTGCCAGCAGCTTCGCTAGCACAGATACGCAGTATTTT. This gives the protein CASSFASTDTQYF.